The 20 T cell receptor beta chains below were found in one sample sequenced in a study of spatial heterogeneity in lung cancer. The study's findings and limits: The study found that expanded intratumoral alpha and beta TCR counts tracked tumor mutation counts.

Documented time point: sample taken at primary tumor resection. Each CDR3 protein gets one entry after TCRdb re-called the 5' RACE reads with MiXCR. The table includes under 20,000 distinct CDR3 sequences, 5.8% detected once. For these TCRs, the target antigens are not known. The sample here was lung tumor tissue, taken at surgery. The receptors were sampled from a female donor with early-stage non-small cell lung cancer.

Comments on this clonotype: Being off target in a library aimed at alpha chains, this beta chain has a size of little meaning. The chain links TRBV7-9 to TRBJ2-6; TRBD2 is a possible D gene (5 bases). The CDR3 covers 16 residues. Trimming shortened V by 3 bases and J by 0 bases, and 9 bases separated the two germline ends. Germline lookup yields CDR1 SEHNR and CDR2 FQNEAQ (reference sequence). CDR3: CASSFLGSSGANVLTF. CDR3 sequence (DNA): TGTGCCAGCAGCTTCTTAGGGAGCTCTGGGGCCAACGTCCTGACTTTC.

A word on this clonotype: A library prepared for alpha chains yielded this beta chain as an off-target read; its size is of little meaning. The V call is TRBV5-1, the J call TRBJ2-1, with TRBD2 matching 9 bases. Germline CDR1 reads SGHRS; CDR2 reads YFSETQ. Unmatched junction bases numbered 17, after V lost 4 bases and J lost 9 bases. The CDR3 has 17 amino acids. CDR3 coding DNA: TGCGCCAGCAGCGAAAAAGCCATAGCGGGAGAGGCAGGTGAGCAGTTCTTC. Its translation: CASSEKAIAGEAGEQFF.

Comment on this clonotype: Because this beta chain is a stray read in a library intended to capture alpha chains, its abundance should not be given much weight. V gene TRBV5-1 combines with J gene TRBJ2-7; 9 bases are a match to TRBD2. J was trimmed by 5 bases and V by 2 bases; bases with no gene match: 5. Germline CDR1 is SGHRS and CDR2 is YFSETQ. This CDR3 contains 14 residues. CDR3 residues: CASSFGTSSHEQYF. The CDR3 nucleotides are TGCGCCAGCAGCTTTGGGACTAGCAGCCACGAGCAGTACTTC. The variable domain in full, with the rest retrieved from reference TRBV5-1 and TRBJ2-7, is KAGVTQTPRYLIKTRGQQVTLSCSPISGHRSVSWYQQTPGQGLQFLFEYFSETQRNKGNFPGRFSGRQFSNSRSEMNVSTLELGDSALYLCASSFGTSSHEQYFGPGTRLTVT.

Sample share makes this clonotype medium-sized (0.01 to 0.1%). Since the library was made to target alpha chains, this beta chain is a stray read and its abundance is not meaningful. The rearrangement uses TRBV28 and TRBJ2-5, with TRBD2 matching 7 bases. Germline trimming cut 5 bases from V and 4 bases from J; bases unmatched to any gene: 7. The CDR3 sequence is 14 residues long. Per the germline V gene, CDR1 is MDHEN and CDR2 is SYDVKM. CDR3: CASSESGEAETQYF. The CDR3 region has the DNA TGTGCCAGCAGTGAGAGCGGGGAGGCAGAGACCCAGTACTTC.

This clonotype was seen a few times. Since the library was made to target alpha chains, this beta chain is a stray read and its abundance is not meaningful. V and J are TRBV18 and TRBJ2-7, with a weak D call TRBD1 (5 bases). Deletions cut 6 bases from V and 3 bases from J, with 12 bases between. This CDR3 region has 13 residues. Germline CDR1 reads KGHSH; CDR2 reads LQKENI. CDR3 in DNA: TGTGCCAGCTCCCACGGACATGTCTACGAGCAGTACTTC. Protein product: CASSHGHVYEQYF.

This clonotype was seen at least ten times. This beta chain came through as a stray read in a library set up for alpha chains, and its size says little. V is TRBV20-1 and J is TRBJ2-7; possible D gene TRBD2, 5 bases. CDR3 length: 12 residues. The V end lost 3 bases, the J end lost 0 bases, and 6 bases lay between the germline ends. The germline V gene has CDR1 DFQATT and CDR2 SNEGSKA (reference sequence). The CDR3 region is CSARRDSYEQYF. The CDR3 DNA follows: TGCAGTGCTAGGAGGGACTCCTACGAGCAGTACTTC.

This clonotype was seen repeatedly, ten times or more. Because this beta chain is a stray read in a library intended to capture alpha chains, its abundance should not be given much weight. The rearrangement joins TRBV6-2 or TRBV6-3 to TRBJ2-3, with 10 bases aligning to TRBD2. The V and J ends lost 6 bases and 14 bases, in that order; junction bases with no gene match: 11. Germline V gives CDR1 MNHEY, CDR2 SVGEGT. The CDR3 loop spans 13 amino acids. The CDR3 here is CASSQPGTSARYF. The DNA of the CDR3 is TGTGCCAGCAGCCAACCCGGGACTAGCGCCCGGTATTTT.

This clonotype was counted at least ten times. This beta chain represents an off-target read in a library built for alpha chains; its size is of limited meaning. The genes are TRBV7-9 and TRBJ1-1; 8 bases are a match to TRBD1. Germline V lookup: CDR1 SEHNR, CDR2 FQNEAQ (reference sequence). The CDR3 runs to 15 residues. After removal of 6 bases from V and 1 base from J, the junction contained 7 bases not matched to a gene. CDR3 sequence: CASRSRQGKNTEAFF. The CDR3 DNA reads TGTGCCAGCAGAAGCCGACAGGGGAAGAACACTGAAGCTTTCTTT. The full variable domain, completed using reference TRBV7-9 and TRBJ1-1, is DTGVSQNPRHKITKRGQNVTFRCDPISEHNRLYWYRQTLGQGPEFLTYFQNEAQLEKSRLLSDRFSAERPKGSFSTLEIQRTEQGDSAMYLCASRSRQGKNTEAFFGQGTRLTVV.

This clonotype has a count of ten or more. This beta chain is a stray sequence in a library constructed for alpha chains; its clone size is not meaningful. The rearrangement links TRBV11-2 to TRBJ2-1, with 10 bases matching TRBD2. Trimming took 5 bases from V and 3 from J; bases not matched to a gene: 4. Germline V lookup: CDR1 SGHAT, CDR2 FQNNGV. This CDR3 has 15 amino acids. CDR3 protein: CASSLTSGVYNEQFF. The CDR3 bases are TGTGCCAGCAGCCTCACTAGCGGGGTCTACAATGAGCAGTTCTTC.

This clonotype was counted many times. This beta chain is an unintended read in a library built for alpha chains; its size means little. The chain links TRBV29-1 to TRBJ2-7, with 7 bases aligning to TRBD1. Germline CDR1 reads SQVTM; CDR2 reads ANQGSEA. After removal of 6 bases from V and 0 bases from J, the junction contained 8 bases not matched to a gene. The CDR3 totals 14 residues. The CDR3 DNA reads as TGCAGCGTCCGCCGGGACAGTCTCTCCTACGAGCAGTACTTC. Its protein is CSVRRDSLSYEQYF.

With regard to this clonotype: Because the library targeted alpha chains, this beta chain is an off-target read whose size means little. The rearrangement joins TRBV20-1 to TRBJ2-6; possible D gene TRBD2, 7 bases. V was pared by 3 bases and J by 2 bases, with 14 bases between. CDR3 length equals 16 residues. Germline loops: CDR1 DFQATT, CDR2 SNEGSKA (reference sequence). CDR3 sequence reads: CSARSTGGAGANVLTF. The CDR3 DNA is TGCAGTGCTAGGTCCACGGGGGGCGCTGGGGCCAACGTCCTGACTTTC.

By share of the sample, this clonotype is large. Because this beta chain is a stray read in a library intended to capture alpha chains, its abundance should not be given much weight. The chain carries TRBV28 and TRBJ1-2, with D perhaps matching TRBD1 (6 bases). Per the germline V gene, CDR1 is MDHEN and CDR2 is SYDVKM. V was clipped by 5 bases and J by 7 bases, with 14 bases between them. The CDR3 runs to 13 residues. CDR3 region: CASSRTGSGGYTF. As DNA, the CDR3 is TGTGCCAGCAGTCGAACAGGGTCAGGTGGCTACACCTTC.

The table lists this clonotype with many counts. This beta chain represents an off-target read in a library built for alpha chains; its size is of limited meaning. This chain uses TRBV12-3 or TRBV12-4 with TRBJ2-7; 13 nucleotides agree with TRBD2. V was pared by 5 bases and J by 4 bases, with 5 bases of the junction left unmatched. The CDR3 is 15 amino acids. As DNA, the CDR3 is TGTGCCAGCAGTACTAGCGGGAGGGAAGTTTACGAGCAGTACTTC. Amino acids: CASSTSGREVYEQYF.

In this sample, this clonotype turned up a few times. Since it is a stray read in a library aimed at alpha chains, this beta chain has a size that is not meaningful. This chain connects TRBV11-2 to TRBJ2-1; D might be TRBD1 (6 bases). The CDR3 has 15 amino acids. From germline, CDR1 is SGHAT and CDR2 FQNNGV. V was clipped by 10 bases and J by 6 bases, with 22 bases between them. CDR3 protein: CATRGLPNLLNEQFF. The CDR3 DNA follows: TGTGCCACCAGGGGTCTCCCTAATCTTCTCAATGAGCAGTTCTTC.

This clonotype was counted ten times or more. A library prepared for alpha chains yielded this beta chain as an off-target read; its size is of little meaning. This chain connects TRBV11-2 to TRBJ1-6; D call uncertain. Trimming cost V 5 bases and J 9 bases, with 17 bases left between them. Germline CDR1 is SGHAT and CDR2 is FQNNGV. CDR3 length equals 15 residues. CDR3 sequence reads: CASSQVVGSGSPLHF. In DNA form, the CDR3 reads TGTGCCAGCAGCCAGGTGGTCGGGAGTGGTTCACCCCTCCACTTT.

This clonotype is labeled as medium-sized. Since it is a stray read in a library aimed at alpha chains, this beta chain has a size that is not meaningful. This chain joins TRBV7-9 and TRBJ2-5; tentatively, D is TRBD1 (6 bases). Germline V CDR1 and CDR2: SEHNR, FQNEAQ (reference sequence). The V end was cut by 5 bases, the J end by 5 bases, with 15 bases between. This CDR3 is built from 14 residues. The CDR3 region is CASSPAGRGETQYF. CDR3 nucleotide sequence: TGTGCCAGCAGCCCTGCGGGCAGGGGTGAGACCCAGTACTTC.

This clonotype appeared many times. As an off-target read in a library built for alpha chains, this beta chain has a frequency of little significance. V gene TRBV7-9 combines with J gene TRBJ2-2, with 13 bases identical to TRBD2. J lost 7 bases, V lost 5 bases, and 7 bases had no gene match. The CDR3 consists of 16 residues. Germline values: CDR1 SEHNR, CDR2 FQNEAQ (reference sequence). Here the CDR3 DNA reads TGTGCCAGCAGCGACTGGACTAGCGGGAGTGGCGGGGAGCTGTTTTTT. Translation gives CASSDWTSGSGGELFF.

This clonotype was found many times. Because the library targeted alpha chains, this beta chain is an off-target read whose size means little. This sequence joins TRBV28 and TRBJ2-2; 7 nucleotides agree with TRBD2. Germline CDR1 reads MDHEN; CDR2 reads SYDVKM. The ends lost 2 bases at V and 10 bases at J; junction bases unmatched: 10. This CDR3 has 15 residues. The CDR3 sequence: CASSLGGRVTVELFF. CDR3 nucleotides: TGTGCCAGCAGTTTAGGTGGGAGGGTGACGGTGGAGCTGTTTTTT.

Judged by abundance, this clonotype is medium-sized. In a library made to pick up alpha chains, this beta chain is a stray read with a size that means little. V gene TRBV2 combines with J gene TRBJ2-7; tentatively, D is TRBD2 (6 bases). The CDR3 length is 13 residues. Germline CDR1 and CDR2: SNHLY and FYNNEI. The germline V and J ends were trimmed by 4 bases and 0 bases, with 7 bases remaining between them. CDR3 nucleotide sequence: TGTGCCAGCAGTGGCGGGAACTCCTACGAGCAGTACTTC. It yields the protein CASSGGNSYEQYF.

By share of the sample, this clonotype is medium-sized (0.01 to 0.1%). This beta chain was picked up by a library intended for alpha chains and is off target, so its count carries little meaning. The rearrangement links TRBV12-5 to TRBJ2-1; no clear D. CDR1 LGHNT and CDR2 FRNRAP come from the germline V gene. The V and J ends lost 6 bases and 2 bases respectively, with 20 bases between them. The CDR3 totals 17 residues. The CDR3: CASGKRRQSQPYNEQFF. Written as DNA, the CDR3 is TGTGCTAGTGGCAAACGGCGGCAGAGTCAACCCTACAATGAGCAGTTCTTC.